The source of this T cell receptor beta chain is a study of blood T cell repertoires in COVID-19. Across the study: Material from acute and convalescent COVID-19 was sourced from the United States, Italy and Spain. T cells, B-cell-depleted T cells, or PBMCs provided the cDNA or gDNA that served as material.

The table came from immunoSEQ multiplex PCR; TCRdb's copy has only in-frame clones and leaves some out. The data hold about 170,000 clones, with approximately 84% observed a single time. V lost 0 bases to trimming and J lost 7 bases, with 19 bases between them. This CDR3 region has 17 residues. The V gene's germline CDR1 is LGHDT and CDR2 YNNKEL (reference sequence). The specimen was peripheral blood. The chain uses TRBV3-1 (or the pseudogene TRBV3-2) and TRBJ2-1, with D perhaps matching TRBD2 (6 bases). The sequence was obtained from a man in his 70s with active or convalescent COVID-19. The CDR3 region is CASSQDASATMGNEQFF. DNA for the CDR3: TGTGCCAGCAGCCAAGATGCTAGCGCTACTATGGGGAATGAGCAGTTCTTC.